The sequence of this TCR beta chain was determined in a study of T cell repertoires in cytomegalovirus infection. V dropped 3 bases and J dropped 3 bases, with 27 bases sitting between them. CDR3 size: 19 residues. Germline V gene data show CDR1 as LNHDA and CDR2 as SQIVND (reference sequence). Each CDR3 protein gets one entry after TCRdb re-called the reads with MiXCR. This table has roughly 920,000 distinct CDR3 sequences, roughly 30% appearing once. Study-wide points: Carriers of CMV and the relevant HLA type were discriminated by public TCR beta frequency. CMV-specific TCR beta clonotypes restricted by HLA-C were the ones dominating the ex vivo response.

With regard to this clonotype: Its antigen is still unknown.

The specimen comprised cultured CD8+ T cells from PBMCs, sampled from culture after CMV antigen stimulation. The chain recombines TRBV19 with TRBJ2-7; tentatively, D is TRBD1 (8 bases). This receptor was taken from a human donor in good health (CMV status not recorded). Some clones in this sample may be carry-over from other donors' samples. Written as DNA, the CDR3 is TGTGCCAGTAGTATCCATGATGGACAGGGAGGGCTTGATAGCTACGAGCAGTACTTC. Its protein is CASSIHDGQGGLDSYEQYF.